A single sample is the source of the 20 T cell receptor beta chains below, sequenced in a study of vaccination and CD4 T cells after COVID-19. The assay that was used to sequence DNA from cultured CD4+ T cells was the Oncomine TCR Beta short-read assay. TCRdb recomputed calls from the PCR reads with MiXCR, one row per CDR3 protein. Of roughly 11,000 distinct CDR3 sequences listed, approximately 46% are singletons. These receptors lack a known antigen. Noted treatment: roughly 10-day PBMC culture with coronavirus spike peptide pools or control peptides (ViraFEST assay). The specimen was CD4+ T cells from blood, cultured in vitro. The receptor set was obtained from a human donor who had recovered from COVID-19.

This sequence joins TRBV5-8 and TRBJ2-5; 10 nucleotides line up with TRBD1. The CDR3 has 14 residues. Germline V CDR1 and CDR2: SGHTS, YDEGEE. Losses at the gene ends were 3 bases for V and 4 bases for J; bases not matched to a gene: 3. This CDR3 is CASSWGDRGETQYF. DNA for the CDR3: TGTGCCAGCAGCTGGGGGGACAGGGGAGAGACCCAGTACTTC.

The count of this clonotype is one. This sequence joins TRBV9 and TRBJ2-7; maybe TRBD1 (5 bases). V lost 4 bases and J lost 1, with 12 bases in between. CDR1 is SGDLS, CDR2 YYNGEE, per germline. CDR3 length: 14 amino acids. The CDR3 DNA sequence: TGTGCCAGCAGCAAAAACCAGGGATCCTACGAGCAGTACTTC. Translation: CASSKNQGSYEQYF.

There are a few counts of this clonotype. The V call is TRBV7-2, the J call TRBJ2-7; 8 bases align to TRBD1. Germline values: CDR1 SGHTA, CDR2 FQGNSA. V was pared by 0 bases and J by 3 bases, with 4 bases of the junction left unmatched. The CDR3 loop spans 15 amino acids. Here the CDR3 reads CASSLAADRGYEQYF. The CDR3 nucleotides read TGTGCCAGCAGCTTAGCGGCTGACAGGGGCTACGAGCAGTACTTC.

For the CDR3, the DNA is TGTGCCACCAGTTTACCTGGGGCCAATGAGCAGTTCTTC. The encoded protein is CATSLPGANEQFF. The chain employs TRBV24-1 and TRBJ2-1, with D possibly being TRBD1 (5 bases). The V end was cut by 6 bases, the J end by 6 bases, with 11 bases between. The CDR3 is 13 residues long. Germline CDR1 KGHDR, CDR2 SFDVKD.

In DNA form, the CDR3 reads TGTGCCAGCAGCTTAGGAGGCGGGGTGGATACGCAGTATTTT. This codes for CASSLGGGVDTQYF. V usage is TRBV7-2 and J usage is TRBJ2-3; possibly TRBD2 for D (6 bases). The CDR3 runs to 14 residues. Trimming stripped 1 base from V and 6 bases from J, with 11 bases between. The germline V gene has CDR1 SGHTA and CDR2 FQGNSA.

The chain employs TRBV20-1 and TRBJ2-5, with D perhaps matching TRBD1 (6 bases). Per the germline V gene, CDR1 is DFQATT and CDR2 is SNEGSKA (reference sequence). V lost 2 bases and J 9 bases, leaving 16 bases between the germline ends. This CDR3 has 13 residues. CDR3 coding DNA: TGCAGTGCTAGATTAGGGCTAGAGGGGGCCCAGTACTTC. This sequence encodes CSARLGLEGAQYF.

This clonotype was detected only a few times. This rearrangement joins TRBV27 to TRBJ1-1; D gene uncertain. Germline values: CDR1 MNHEY, CDR2 SMNVEV (reference sequence). The CDR3 length is 14 residues. The germline V and J ends were trimmed by 4 bases and 3 bases, with 12 bases remaining between them. CDR3 nucleotide sequence: TGTGCCAGCAGTTCGGGGAAAGGGCACACTGAAGCTTTCTTT. Its translation: CASSSGKGHTEAFF.

The gene calls are TRBV21-1 and TRBJ2-7; whether TRBD1, the table's D call, matches the DNA was not checked. TRBV21-1 is classified as a pseudogene. This CDR3 has 15 residues. The CDR3 DNA is TGTGCCAGCAGGATAAGGGACATCCCCTCCTACGAGCAGTACTTC. It yields the protein CASRIRDIPSYEQYF.

V and J are TRBV3-1 and TRBJ2-1; D is ambiguous. Germline V gene lookup returns CDR1 LGHDT and CDR2 YNNKEL (reference sequence). The V and J ends lost 3 bases and 9 bases respectively, with 15 bases between them. This CDR3 contains 14 residues. The CDR3 is CASSQAGPRGEQFF. As DNA, the CDR3 is TGTGCCAGCAGCCAGGCCGGACCCCGCGGTGAGCAGTTCTTC.

The chain joins TRBV10-1 to TRBJ2-4; D not certain. CDR3 length: 11 amino acids. Looked up from germline, CDR1 is WNHNN and CDR2 is SYGVQD (reference sequence). V lost 3 bases and J 12 bases, leaving 9 bases between the germline ends. CDR3 region: CASSDEVTQYF. In nucleotides, the CDR3 is TGCGCCAGCAGTGACGAGGTCACTCAGTACTTC.

In the case of this clonotype: Germline is not matched at one junction end, which may reflect a read error. The V and J genes are TRBV6-1 and TRBJ2-2; TRBD2 might be the D (6 bases). Per the germline V gene, CDR1 is MNHNS and CDR2 is SASEGT. The CDR3 spans 12 residues. The CDR3 sequence is CASSERTGGLFF. CDR3 coding DNA: TGTGCCAGCAGTGAACGCACCGGGGGGCTGTTTTTT.

V is TRBV27 and J is TRBJ1-1; 9 bases agree with TRBD1. The V segment lost 6 bases and the J segment 1 base; nucleotides outside the gene matches: 6. The CDR3 sequence is 15 residues long. Germline CDR1 and CDR2: MNHEY and SMNVEV (reference sequence). CDR3 amino acids: CASRPGQGKNTEAFF. The CDR3 DNA reads TGTGCCAGCAGACCGGGACAGGGAAAGAACACTGAAGCTTTCTTT.

CDR3 DNA sequence: TGTGCCTGGACAGGACTAGCGGGAGCCTACAATGAGCAGTTCTTC. It specifies CAWTGLAGAYNEQFF. V usage is TRBV30 and J usage is TRBJ2-1, with 13 positions matching TRBD2. Germline CDR1 is GTSNPN and CDR2 is SVGIG (reference sequence). Losses at the gene ends were 4 bases for V and 2 bases for J; bases not matched to a gene: 2. The CDR3 is 15 amino acids.

This clonotype was counted between two and nine times. This chain joins TRBV30 and TRBJ1-1; D not certain. V lost 1 base and J 1 base, leaving 4 bases between the germline ends. The germline V gene encodes CDR1 GTSNPN and CDR2 SVGIG (reference sequence). This CDR3 contains 12 residues. The CDR3 region is CAWSAPNTEAFF. CDR3 nucleotides: TGTGCCTGGAGTGCTCCGAACACTGAAGCTTTCTTT. The whole variable domain, filled in from reference TRBV30 and TRBJ1-1, reads SQTIHQWPATLVQPVGSPLSLECTVEGTSNPNLYWYRQAAGRGLQLLFYSVGIGQISSEVPQNLSASRPQDRQFILSSKKLLLSDSGFYLCAWSAPNTEAFFGQGTRLTVV.

The chain has TRBV6-1 and TRBJ1-2; TRBD1 is a possible D gene (6 bases). This CDR3 has 14 residues. The germline V and J ends were trimmed by 6 bases and 2 bases, with 13 bases remaining between them. CDR1 is MNHNS and CDR2 is SASEGT in the germline V gene. CDR3 sequence (DNA): TGTGCCAGCAGACAGGGAACCCTAAACTATGGCTACACCTTC. Amino acid sequence: CASRQGTLNYGYTF.

This chain connects TRBV11-2 to TRBJ2-5; no reliable D call. Germline V lookup: CDR1 SGHAT, CDR2 FQNNGV. This CDR3 contains 12 residues. Trimming pared 2 bases from V and 2 bases from J, leaving 3 bases between. The CDR3 here is CASSLRQETQYF. The CDR3 DNA sequence: TGTGCCAGCAGCTTAAGACAAGAGACCCAGTACTTC.

The chain employs TRBV7-2 and TRBJ2-2; D unresolved. The CDR3 is made up of 14 amino acids. The germline V gene encodes CDR1 SGHTA and CDR2 FQGNSA. V lost 0 bases, J lost 6 bases, and 8 bases lay in between. CDR3 amino acids: CASSLARGPGELFF. CDR3 coding DNA: TGTGCCAGCAGCTTAGCGCGAGGTCCCGGGGAGCTGTTTTTT. Supplemented by reference TRBV7-2 and TRBJ2-2, the full variable domain reads GAGVSQSPSNKVTEKGKDVELRCDPISGHTALYWYRQSLGQGLEFLIYFQGNSAPDKSGLPSDRFSAERTGGSVSTLTIQRTQQEDSAVYLCASSLARGPGELFFGEGSRLTVL.

The chain recombines TRBV12-5 with TRBJ2-5, with 9 bases fitting TRBD1. The CDR3 has 15 residues. V trimming: 5 bases; J trimming: 1 base; junction bases outside the gene matches: 5. From germline, CDR1 is LGHNT and CDR2 FRNRAP. CDR3 residues: CASGPLQGAQETQYF. In DNA form, the CDR3 reads TGTGCTAGTGGTCCCCTACAGGGGGCCCAAGAGACCCAGTACTTC.

The V and J genes are TRBV28 and TRBJ1-2; D unresolved. The CDR3 totals 13 residues. CDR1 MDHEN and CDR2 SYDVKM come from the germline V gene. V was trimmed by 10 bases and J by 4 bases, leaving 16 bases between them. CDR3 DNA: TGTGCCACCTCAGGTGCAGTCTTCTATGGCTACACCTTC. It yields the protein CATSGAVFYGYTF.

The chain is built from TRBV6-2 or TRBV6-3 and TRBJ2-2; 10 bases match TRBD2. Germline trimming cut 6 bases from V and 2 bases from J; bases unmatched to any gene: 6. The CDR3 covers 16 residues. The germline V gene encodes CDR1 MNHEY and CDR2 SVGEGT. The CDR3 DNA reads TGTGCCAGCAGAAGAGCGGGAGGGTTAAACACCGGGGAGCTGTTTTTT. Its protein product is CASRRAGGLNTGELFF.